This is a list of T cell receptor beta chains from one sample in a study of PD-1 blockade in mismatch repair-deficient tumors. Sequencing was performed with immunoSEQ multiplex PCR; in TCRdb, only in-frame clones are kept and a portion is missing. The sample lists 130,000 or so clones, more than 85% occurring once. The sequences come from peripheral blood, collected 44 weeks after starting pembrolizumab. The source of these receptors is an adult with mismatch repair-deficient cancer. Both conserved end residues are part of each CDR3. Fields, in order: V gene, clone size, D gene, J gene, CDR3 protein, CDR3 DNA. D genes are given only for firm matches. The size entry is marked missing in some rows and otherwise reads once, few, many or a size class.

TRBV6-1	once	.	TRBJ2-4	CATLTGGLAKNIQYF	TGTGCCACCCTGACAGGCGGATTAGCCAAAAACATTCAGTACTTC
TRBV6-5	.	.	TRBJ1-1	CASSLGGNTEAFF	TGTGCCAGCAGTCTTGGCGGGAACACTGAAGCTTTCTTT
TRBV4-1	.	.	TRBJ2-2	CASSQVGPYTGELFF	TGCGCCAGCAGCCAAGTTGGACCCTACACCGGGGAGCTGTTTTTT
TRBV7-3	.	.	TRBJ1-2	CASSLGINYGYTF	TGTGCCAGCAGCTTAGGAATAAACTATGGCTACACCTTC
TRBV5-1	.	TRBD1	TRBJ2-7	CASSLTINRGSSYEQYF	TGCGCCAGCAGCTTGACTATTAACAGGGGGAGCTCCTACGAGCAGTACTTC
TRBV7-8	.	TRBD1	TRBJ1-4	CASSAQRTGGREKLFF	TGTGCCAGCAGCGCCCAGCGGACAGGGGGCCGTGAAAAACTGTTTTTT
TRBV28	.	.	TRBJ2-1	CASSLGNSEQFF	TGTGCCAGCAGTTTAGGGAACTCTGAGCAGTTCTTC
TRBV11-2	once	.	TRBJ2-2	CASSLVPGTGELFF	TGTGCCAGCAGCTTAGTCCCGGGCACCGGGGAGCTGTTTTTT
TRBV27	.	TRBD1	TRBJ2-5	CASSPGTGRGETQYF	TGTGCCAGCAGCCCTGGGACAGGGCGAGGGGAGACCCAGTACTTC
TRBV10-2	many	.	TRBJ2-1	CASSESDYEQFF	TGCGCCAGCAGTGAGTCAGATTACGAGCAGTTCTTC
TRBV30	.	.	TRBJ2-4	CACPKPPGEAKNIQYF	TGTGCCTGCCCGAAACCCCCAGGGGAGGCGAAAAACATTCAGTACTTC
TRBV15	.	TRBD1	TRBJ1-1	CATSKDRATEAFF	TGTGCCACCAGCAAAGACAGGGCCACTGAAGCTTTCTTT
TRBV7-2	once	.	TRBJ2-7	CASSPVRVAEAGYEQYF	TGTGCCAGCAGCCCTGTAAGGGTAGCGGAGGCAGGGTACGAGCAGTACTTC